Sequencing of this T cell receptor (beta chain) was carried out in a study of PD-1 blockade in classical Hodgkin lymphoma (dated by TCRdb to the early 2020s). With respect to the entire study: Nivolumab dosing was 3 mg/kg intravenously every 2 weeks, continuing until either disease progression or unacceptable toxicity. To define a peripheral blood immune signature of response to PD-1 blockade in classical Hodgkin lymphoma, the study combined TCR beta sequencing with CyTOF. Broader findings and caveats from the paper: Baseline TCR diversity was reported to be lower in newly diagnosed patients than in healthy donors, and even lower in relapsed/refractory patients. Patients starting nivolumab less than 1 year after ASCT had lower diversity and were excluded from later analyses to avoid confounding by immune reconstitution. CD4+ but not CD8+ TCR diversity rose significantly by C4D1 (p=0.0027 vs p=0.16), most apparent in complete responders (p=0.02). The study was limited to a single clinical trial cohort, and causes of repertoire differences, possibly disease activity or prior therapy, remained undefined. Baseline diversity similar to that of newly diagnosed patients was observed in trial patients achieving complete response, whereas significantly lower diversity was observed in partial responders and progressors.

This clone was observed at least ten times. Its antigen specificity is not known. No base qualities exist here, and no much larger clone lies one base off it. The time point label of this sample denotes: cycle 1 day 1 (C1D1), immediately before nivolumab initiation. All trial patients had relapsed after autologous stem cell transplantation, with cohorts A, B and C differing in prior brentuximab vedotin exposure. The trial cohort was composed of about 53 patients with relapsed/refractory classical Hodgkin lymphoma, for whom complete response, partial response or progressive disease was recorded as best overall response. Trial patients were treated with single-agent nivolumab in the multi-cohort phase II CheckMate 205 trial. An independent review committee assessed best overall response by applying the 2007 International Working Group response criteria. PBMCs from the trial were collected at three points: immediately before nivolumab initiation (C1D1), and during therapy at cycle 2 day 1 and cycle 4 day 1. After peripheral blood was drawn into 8 mL Vacutainer Cell Preparation Tubes, PBMCs were isolated by centrifugation and then cryopreserved.

The Qiagen DNeasy kit was used to extract genomic DNA both from unsorted PBMCs and from the negatively selected CD4+ and CD8+ fractions. Amplification of TCR beta CDR3 regions was done by immunoSEQ multiplex PCR with primers that anneal to V and J segments. A synthetic immune receptor repertoire was used to minimize amplification bias, and any remaining bias was removed computationally after sequencing. In the authors' own workflow: Repertoire diversity was quantified as the Shannon entropy index using custom Python scripts. Unsorted, CD4+ and CD8+ repertoires were analyzed separately, except in combined analyses where CD4+ and CD8+ sequences were merged in silico. Clonal expansion was defined as a frequency increase of at least 2-fold after treatment compared with C1D1, and clones undetected at baseline were assigned a pseudocount of 0.5. Singleton clones were defined as clones with 0 or 1 copy at C1D1, and non-singleton clones were defined as clones with 2 or more copies. Clones expanded in unsorted samples were labelled as CD4+, CD8+ or unknown by matching protein sequences in sorted samples from the same patient. Wilcoxon tests on paired samples were used to test diversity changes from C1D1 to C4D1. TCRdb stores this immuneACCESS table with in-frame sequences only. Part of the clones is absent; in the studies checked, under half of the shortfall reflects unresolved V genes, and no reason is known for the rest. That table is the source of V, J and clone size, and D and trimming were worked out from the DNA. Here the sample has tens of thousands of clones; 81% occur a single time. The top ten constitute roughly 15% of the sample.

Material: peripheral blood mononuclear cells (PBMCs), obtained at baseline. The clonotype was recovered from a human donor with classical Hodgkin lymphoma.

Read as DNA, the sequence is TGTGCCATCAGCCCCCGAGGTAGCGGTTACAATGAGCAGTTCTTC. It codes for CAISPRGSGYNEQFF. Recombination linked TRBV10-3 to TRBJ2-1, and possibly TRBD2, on 6 matching bases. The CDR3 contains 15 residues, cysteine and phenylalanine counted. Only CDR3 DNA remains: 45 bases, in frame from the first base. CDR1 ENHRY and CDR2 SYGVKD are derived from the germline V gene. The junction carries 16 bases between V and J, which are trimmed by 6 bases and 4 bases respectively.